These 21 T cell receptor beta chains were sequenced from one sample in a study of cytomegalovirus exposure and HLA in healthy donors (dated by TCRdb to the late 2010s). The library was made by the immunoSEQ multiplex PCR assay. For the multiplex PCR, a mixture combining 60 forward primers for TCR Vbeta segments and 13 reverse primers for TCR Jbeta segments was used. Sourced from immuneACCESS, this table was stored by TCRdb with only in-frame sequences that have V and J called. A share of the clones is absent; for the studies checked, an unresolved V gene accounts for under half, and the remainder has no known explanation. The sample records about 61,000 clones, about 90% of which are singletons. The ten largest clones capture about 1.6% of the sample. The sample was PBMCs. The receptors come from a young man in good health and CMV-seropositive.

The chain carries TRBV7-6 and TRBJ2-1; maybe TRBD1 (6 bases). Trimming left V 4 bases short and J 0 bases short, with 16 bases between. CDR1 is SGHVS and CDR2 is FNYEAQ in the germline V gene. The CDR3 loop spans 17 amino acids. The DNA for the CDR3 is TGTGCCAGCAGCTCCTCAGGGGAAAGCGGCTCCTACAATGAGCAGTTCTTC. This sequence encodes CASSSSGESGSYNEQFF.

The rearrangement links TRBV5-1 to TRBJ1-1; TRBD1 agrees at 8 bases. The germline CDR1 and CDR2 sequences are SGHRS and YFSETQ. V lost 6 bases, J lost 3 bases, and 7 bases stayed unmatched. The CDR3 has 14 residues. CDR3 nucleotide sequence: TGCGCCAGCAACCGCGGACAGGGAGACACTGAAGCTTTCTTT. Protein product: CASNRGQGDTEAFF.

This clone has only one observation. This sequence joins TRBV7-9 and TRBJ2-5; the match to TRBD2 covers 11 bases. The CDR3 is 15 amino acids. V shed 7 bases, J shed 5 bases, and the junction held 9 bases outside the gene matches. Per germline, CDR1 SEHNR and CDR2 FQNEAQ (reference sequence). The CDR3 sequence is CASTILAGVTETQYF. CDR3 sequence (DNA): TGTGCCAGCACCATACTAGCGGGAGTTACCGAGACCCAGTACTTC.

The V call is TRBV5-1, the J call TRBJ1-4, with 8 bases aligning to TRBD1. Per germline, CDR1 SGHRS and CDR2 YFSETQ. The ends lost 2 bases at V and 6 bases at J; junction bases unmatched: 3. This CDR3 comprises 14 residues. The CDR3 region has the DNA TGCGCCAGCAGCTTTGGACAGGGCTATGAAAAACTGTTTTTT. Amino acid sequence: CASSFGQGYEKLFF.

As DNA, the CDR3 is TGTGCCAGCAGTTCCCCCGGACTAGCGGGAGCGGCCGAGCAGTACTTC. Its protein product is CASSSPGLAGAAEQYF. This chain links TRBV28 with TRBJ2-5; TRBD2 agrees at 13 bases. The DNA end lines up better with TRBJ2-7; the J call may be wrong. The CDR3 length is 16 residues. The germline V gene has CDR1 MDHEN and CDR2 SYDVKM.

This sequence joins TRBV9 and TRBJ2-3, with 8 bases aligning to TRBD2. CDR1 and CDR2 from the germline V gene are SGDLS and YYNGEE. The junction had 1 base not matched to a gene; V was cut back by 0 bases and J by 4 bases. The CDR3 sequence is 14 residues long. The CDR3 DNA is TGTGCCAGCAGCGTAGAAGCGGGAGCAGATACGCAGTATTTT. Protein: CASSVEAGADTQYF.

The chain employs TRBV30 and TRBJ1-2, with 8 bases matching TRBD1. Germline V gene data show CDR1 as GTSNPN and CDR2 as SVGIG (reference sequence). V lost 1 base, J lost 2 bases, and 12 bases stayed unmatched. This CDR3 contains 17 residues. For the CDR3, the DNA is TGTGCCTGGAGTGGACCACGCCAACGACAGGGGAACTATGGCTACACCTTC. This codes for CAWSGPRQRQGNYGYTF.

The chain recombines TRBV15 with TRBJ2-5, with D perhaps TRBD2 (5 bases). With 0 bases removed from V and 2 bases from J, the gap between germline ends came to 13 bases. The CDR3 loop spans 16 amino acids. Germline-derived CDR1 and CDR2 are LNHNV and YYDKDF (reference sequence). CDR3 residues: CATSRERVNFQETQYF. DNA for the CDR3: TGTGCCACCAGCAGAGAGAGGGTCAATTTTCAAGAGACCCAGTACTTC. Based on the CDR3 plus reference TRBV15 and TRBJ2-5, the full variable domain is DAMVIQNPRYQVTQFGKPVTLSCSQTLNHNVMYWYQQKSSQAPKLLFHYYDKDFNNEADTPDNFQSRRPNTSFCFLDIRSPGLGDTAMYLCATSRERVNFQETQYFGPGTRLLVL.

The CDR3 sequence: CASSDTGTGVTQPQHF. CDR3 DNA: TGTGCCAGCTCAGACACCGGGACAGGGGTAACTCAGCCCCAGCATTTT. This chain joins TRBV18 and TRBJ1-5; 10 nucleotides match TRBD1. The V gene end was trimmed by 5 bases and the J gene end by 6 bases; junction bases not matched to a gene: 10. Germline CDR1 is KGHSH and CDR2 is LQKENI. The CDR3 contains 16 residues.

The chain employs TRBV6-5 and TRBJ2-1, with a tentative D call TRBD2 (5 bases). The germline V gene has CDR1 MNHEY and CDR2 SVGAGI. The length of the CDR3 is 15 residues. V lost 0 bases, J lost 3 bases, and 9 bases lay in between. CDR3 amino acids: CASSYSRDYYNEQFF. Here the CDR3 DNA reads TGTGCCAGCAGTTACTCGAGAGACTACTACAATGAGCAGTTCTTC.

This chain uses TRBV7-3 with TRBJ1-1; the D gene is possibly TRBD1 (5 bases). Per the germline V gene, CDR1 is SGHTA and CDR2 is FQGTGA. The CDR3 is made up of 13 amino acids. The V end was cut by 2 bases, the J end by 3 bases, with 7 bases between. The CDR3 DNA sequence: TGTGCCAGCAGCTTACAGGGATACACTGAAGCTTTCTTT. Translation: CASSLQGYTEAFF.

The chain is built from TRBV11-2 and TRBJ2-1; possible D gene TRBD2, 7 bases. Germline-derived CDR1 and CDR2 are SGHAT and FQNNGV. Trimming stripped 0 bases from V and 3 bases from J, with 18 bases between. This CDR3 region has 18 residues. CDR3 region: CASSLEGGEQGIYNEQFF. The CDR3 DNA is TGTGCCAGCAGCTTAGAGGGGGGGGAACAGGGAATCTACAATGAGCAGTTCTTC.

CDR3 DNA sequence: TGTGCCAGTATGCCCAGAGGAGTAAACACTGAAGCTTTCTTT. Translation: CASMPRGVNTEAFF. This chain connects TRBV19 to TRBJ1-1; D is uncertain. V lost 7 bases and J lost 2, with 14 bases in between. This CDR3 is built from 14 residues. CDR1 is LNHDA, CDR2 SQIVND, per germline (reference sequence).

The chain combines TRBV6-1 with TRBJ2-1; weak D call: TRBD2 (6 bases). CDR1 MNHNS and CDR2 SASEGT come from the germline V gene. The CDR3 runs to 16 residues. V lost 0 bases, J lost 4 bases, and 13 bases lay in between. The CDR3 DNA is TGTGCCAGCAGTGAAGCGGCCGGGACTGAGTACAATGAGCAGTTCTTC. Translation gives CASSEAAGTEYNEQFF.

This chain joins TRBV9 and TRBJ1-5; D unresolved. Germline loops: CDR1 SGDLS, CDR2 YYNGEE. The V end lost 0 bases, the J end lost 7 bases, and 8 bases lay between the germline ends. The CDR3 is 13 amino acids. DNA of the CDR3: TGTGCCAGCAGCGTAGAACAGAACCAGCCCCAGCATTTT. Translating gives CASSVEQNQPQHF.

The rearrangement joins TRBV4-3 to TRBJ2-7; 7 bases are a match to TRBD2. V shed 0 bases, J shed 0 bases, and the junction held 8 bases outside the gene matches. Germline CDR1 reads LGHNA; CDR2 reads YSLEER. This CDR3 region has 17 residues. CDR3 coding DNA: TGCGCCAGCAGCCAAGATAGGCGCGGGAGTTCCTCCTACGAGCAGTACTTC. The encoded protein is CASSQDRRGSSSYEQYF.

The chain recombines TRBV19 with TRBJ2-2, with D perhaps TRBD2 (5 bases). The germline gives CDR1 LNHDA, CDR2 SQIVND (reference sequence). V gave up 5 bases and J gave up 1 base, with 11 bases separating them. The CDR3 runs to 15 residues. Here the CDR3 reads CASSPLEGNTGELFF. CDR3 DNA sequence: TGTGCCAGTAGTCCTCTAGAGGGGAACACCGGGGAGCTGTTTTTT.

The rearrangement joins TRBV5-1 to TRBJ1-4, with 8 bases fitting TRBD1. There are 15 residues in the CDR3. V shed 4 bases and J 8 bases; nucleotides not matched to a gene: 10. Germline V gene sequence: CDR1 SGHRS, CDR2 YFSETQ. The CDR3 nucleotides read TGCGCCAGCAGCCTCCACAGGGGGGAGGAGGAAAAACTGTTTTTT. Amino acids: CASSLHRGEEEKLFF.

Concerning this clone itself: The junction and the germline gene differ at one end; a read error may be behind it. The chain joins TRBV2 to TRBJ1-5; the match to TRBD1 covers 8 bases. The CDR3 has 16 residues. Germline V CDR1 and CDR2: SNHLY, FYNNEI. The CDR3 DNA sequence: TGTGTCAGCAGTGAAAGTCGGACAGGGTTAAATCAGCCCCAGCATTTT. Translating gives CVSSESRTGLNQPQHF.

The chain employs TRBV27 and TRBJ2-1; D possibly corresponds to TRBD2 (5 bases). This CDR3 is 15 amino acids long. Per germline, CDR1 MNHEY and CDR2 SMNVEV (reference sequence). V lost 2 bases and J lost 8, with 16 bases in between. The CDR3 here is CASSLTAGQGDEQFF. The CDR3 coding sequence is TGTGCCAGCAGTTTAACTGCGGGCCAAGGCGATGAGCAGTTCTTC.

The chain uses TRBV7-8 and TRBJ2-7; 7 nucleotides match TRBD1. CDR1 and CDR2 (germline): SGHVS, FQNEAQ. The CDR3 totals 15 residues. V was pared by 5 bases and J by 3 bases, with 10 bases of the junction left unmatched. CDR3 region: CASSRGGQASYEQYF. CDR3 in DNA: TGTGCCAGCAGCCGGGGCGGACAGGCGAGCTACGAGCAGTACTTC.